Listed here are 14 T cell receptor beta chains from one sample, sequenced in a study of cytomegalovirus exposure and HLA in healthy donors. Primers: 60 Vbeta forward and 13 Jbeta reverse. Assay used: immunoSEQ multiplex PCR; TCRdb lists only in-frame clones, some missing. Among some 91,000 clones, around 73% were seen once, and the ten largest hold 3% to 3.5%. Sample: PBMCs. The receptors shown here come from a man aged 40-55 years in good health and CMV-seronegative.

The rearrangement links TRBV7-3 to TRBJ2-3; 8 bases line up with TRBD1. The CDR3 sequence is 17 residues long. V lost 5 bases and J lost 1; bases outside the gene matches: 11. The germline CDR1 and CDR2 sequences are SGHTA and FQGTGA. The CDR3 sequence: CASSRLSTGAGTDTQYF. CDR3 DNA: TGTGCCAGCAGCCGACTATCGACAGGGGCCGGCACAGATACGCAGTATTTT.

This clone has just one count. This rearrangement joins TRBV5-1 to TRBJ2-7; no firm D call. Germline CDR1 and CDR2: SGHRS and YFSETQ. This CDR3 comprises 14 residues. The V gene lost 1 base and the J gene lost 3 bases, with 11 bases spanning the gap. Written as DNA, the CDR3 is TGCGCCAGCAGCTTGAATGCAGATTACTACGAGCAGTACTTC. Its protein is CASSLNADYYEQYF.

The chain recombines TRBV19 with TRBJ1-4; TRBD1 might be the D (5 bases). The germline CDR1 and CDR2 sequences are LNHDA and SQIVND (reference sequence). The CDR3 has 14 amino acids. V lost 3 bases and J lost 4, with 9 bases in between. The CDR3 here is CASSMFQGNEKLFF. The CDR3 DNA follows: TGTGCCAGTAGTATGTTTCAGGGTAATGAAAAACTGTTTTTT.

The table lists this clone with a few counts. The CDR3 region is CASSEARSRGNSPLHF. As DNA, the CDR3 is TGTGCCAGCAGTGAAGCGCGTTCTAGGGGAAATTCACCCCTCCACTTT. The V and J genes are TRBV6-1 and TRBJ1-6; TRBD1 is a possible D gene (5 bases). The CDR3 totals 16 residues. The V end was cut by 0 bases, the J end by 7 bases, with 13 bases between. Germline V gene data show CDR1 as MNHNS and CDR2 as SASEGT.

This chain uses TRBV7-3 with TRBJ1-2, with TRBD1 as a possible D gene (6 bases). The CDR3 spans 15 residues. From germline, CDR1 is SGHTA and CDR2 FQGTGA. Deletions cut 3 bases from V and 7 bases from J, with 18 bases between. Here the CDR3 DNA reads TGTGCCAGCAGCTTCCAAGGGGGGGACATGGGTGGCTACACCTTC. Translation: CASSFQGGDMGGYTF.

The chain couples TRBV4-1 to TRBJ2-3; 10 nucleotides agree with TRBD1. The CDR3 has 18 residues. Germline V gene sequence: CDR1 MGHRA, CDR2 YSYEKL. V shed 1 base, J shed 4 bases, and the junction held 11 bases outside the gene matches. CDR3: CASSQVTRTGGFADTQYF. CDR3 nucleotide sequence: TGCGCCAGCAGCCAAGTTACCCGGACAGGGGGATTCGCAGATACGCAGTATTTT.

V is TRBV28 and J is TRBJ1-1; D gene uncertain. The germline gives CDR1 MDHEN, CDR2 SYDVKM. V shed 1 base and J shed 5 bases, with 11 bases lying between them. This CDR3 comprises 14 residues. CDR3 sequence (DNA): TGTGCCAGCAGTTTATTGGCAGGCAGTACTGAAGCTTTCTTT. As protein: CASSLLAGSTEAFF.

This clone has more than one count but fewer than ten. The rearrangement joins TRBV28 to TRBJ1-2; no firm D call. V gave up 2 bases and J gave up 5 bases, with 9 bases separating them. There are 13 residues in the CDR3. CDR1 is MDHEN and CDR2 is SYDVKM in the germline V gene. In DNA form, the CDR3 reads TGTGCCAGCAGTTTACCGGGTTCTTATGGCTACACCTTC. Its translation is CASSLPGSYGYTF.

This chain links TRBV29-1 with TRBJ1-5; D gene ambiguous. Germline-derived CDR1 and CDR2 are SQVTM and ANQGSEA. The germline V and J ends were trimmed by 4 bases and 11 bases, with 12 bases remaining between them. This CDR3 is built from 11 residues. The CDR3 DNA is TGCAGCGTTGCTGAGGGAGAGGCCCAGCATTTT. Protein sequence: CSVAEGEAQHF.

This clone was recorded only once. V and J are TRBV20-1 and TRBJ2-1, with a tentative D call TRBD2 (7 bases). Germline CDR1 DFQATT, CDR2 SNEGSKA (reference sequence). This CDR3 region has 11 residues. The CDR3 here is CRLGGGNEQFF. CDR3 nucleotide sequence: TGCAGACTAGGGGGGGGGAATGAGCAGTTCTTC.

Details on this clone: At the DNA level, this CDR3 is encoded by other sequences in the same sample as well. V gene TRBV7-8 combines with J gene TRBJ1-6; 8 bases agree with TRBD1. In germline, CDR1 is SGHVS, CDR2 FQNEAQ. Trimming removed 4 bases from V and 5 bases from J; junction bases left unmatched: 4. The CDR3 runs 15 residues. The CDR3 DNA is TGTGCCAGCAGCTACCGACAGGGGAATAATTCACCCCTCCACTTT. Translation gives CASSYRQGNNSPLHF.

There are a few counts of this clone. V and J are TRBV28 and TRBJ1-2, with a weak D call TRBD1 (6 bases). V was pared by 8 bases and J by 2 bases, with 12 bases between. Germline V gene data show CDR1 as MDHEN and CDR2 as SYDVKM. This CDR3 has 13 amino acids. As DNA, the CDR3 is TGTGCCAGCGGCCATCAGGGGAACTATGGCTACACCTTC. Translating it yields CASGHQGNYGYTF.

The sample holds a few counts of this clone. The genes are TRBV19 and TRBJ2-5; 8 nucleotides agree with TRBD2. With V trimmed by 6 bases and J by 5 bases, 8 bases remained unmatched. The CDR3 is 14 amino acids. Germline CDR1 reads LNHDA; CDR2 reads SQIVND (reference sequence). CDR3 DNA sequence: TGTGCCAGTAGCCCTCGGGGGGGCAGCGAGACCCAGTACTTC. This codes for CASSPRGGSETQYF.

The J gene is TRBJ2-2, the V gene TRBV6-1; 10 nucleotides match TRBD2. Germline-derived CDR1 and CDR2 are MNHNS and SASEGT. The CDR3 extends over 15 amino acids. The V segment lost 6 bases and the J segment 6 bases; nucleotides outside the gene matches: 7. In nucleotides, the CDR3 is TGTGCCAGCAGCCTGCTAGCGGGAGAGCCCGGGGAGCTGTTTTTT. Translating it yields CASSLLAGEPGELFF.